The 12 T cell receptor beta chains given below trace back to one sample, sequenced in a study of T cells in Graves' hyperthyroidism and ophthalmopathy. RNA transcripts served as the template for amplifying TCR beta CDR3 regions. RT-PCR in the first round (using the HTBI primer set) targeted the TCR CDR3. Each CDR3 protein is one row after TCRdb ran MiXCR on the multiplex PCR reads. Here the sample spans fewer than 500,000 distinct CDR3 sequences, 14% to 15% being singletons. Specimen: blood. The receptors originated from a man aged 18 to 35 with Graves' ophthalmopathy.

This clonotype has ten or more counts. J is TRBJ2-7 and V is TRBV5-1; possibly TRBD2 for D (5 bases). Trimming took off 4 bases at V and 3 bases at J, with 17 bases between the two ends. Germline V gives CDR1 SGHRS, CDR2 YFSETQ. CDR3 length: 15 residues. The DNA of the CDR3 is TGCGCCAGCAGCAAAGGGTCAGCGGTAGACTACGAGCAGTACTTC. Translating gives CASSKGSAVDYEQYF.

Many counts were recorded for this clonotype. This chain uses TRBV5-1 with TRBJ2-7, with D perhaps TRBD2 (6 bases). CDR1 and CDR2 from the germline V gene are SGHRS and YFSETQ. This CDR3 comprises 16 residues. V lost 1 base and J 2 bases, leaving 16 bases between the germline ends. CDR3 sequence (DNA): TGCGCCAGCAGCTTGATGGGTCCGGGAGACACCTACGAGCAGTACTTC. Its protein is CASSLMGPGDTYEQYF.

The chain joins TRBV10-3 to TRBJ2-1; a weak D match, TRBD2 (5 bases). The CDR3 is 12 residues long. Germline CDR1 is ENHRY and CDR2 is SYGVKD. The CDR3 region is CATGYTDNEQFF. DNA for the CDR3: TGTGCAACGGGATACACAGACAATGAGCAGTTCTTC.

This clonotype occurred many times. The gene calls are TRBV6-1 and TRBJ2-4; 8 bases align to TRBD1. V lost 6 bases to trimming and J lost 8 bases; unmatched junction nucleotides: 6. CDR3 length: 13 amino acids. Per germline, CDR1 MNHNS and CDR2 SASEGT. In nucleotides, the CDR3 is TGTGCCAGCAGCGGACAGGGTGGTGACATTCAGTACTTC. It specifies CASSGQGGDIQYF.

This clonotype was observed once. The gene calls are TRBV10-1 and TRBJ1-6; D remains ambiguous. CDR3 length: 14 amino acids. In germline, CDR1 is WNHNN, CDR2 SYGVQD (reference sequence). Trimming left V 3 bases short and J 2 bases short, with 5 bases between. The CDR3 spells CASSESTYNSPLHF. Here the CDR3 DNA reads TGCGCCAGCAGTGAATCCACCTATAATTCACCCCTCCACTTT.

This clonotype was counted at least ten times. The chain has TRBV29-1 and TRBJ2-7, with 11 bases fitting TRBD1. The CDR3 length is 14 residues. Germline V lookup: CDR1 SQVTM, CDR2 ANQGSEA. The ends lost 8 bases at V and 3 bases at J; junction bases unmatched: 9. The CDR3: CSTSGTGGFYEQYF. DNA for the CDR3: TGCAGCACGTCCGGGACAGGGGGTTTCTACGAGCAGTACTTC.

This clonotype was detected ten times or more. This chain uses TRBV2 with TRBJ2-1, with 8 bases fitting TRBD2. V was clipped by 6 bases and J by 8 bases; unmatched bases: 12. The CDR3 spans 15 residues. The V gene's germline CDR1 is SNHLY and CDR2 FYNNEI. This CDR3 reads CASSDTGTRVYEQFF. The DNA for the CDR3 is TGTGCCAGCAGCGATACCGGGACTAGAGTCTATGAGCAGTTCTTC.

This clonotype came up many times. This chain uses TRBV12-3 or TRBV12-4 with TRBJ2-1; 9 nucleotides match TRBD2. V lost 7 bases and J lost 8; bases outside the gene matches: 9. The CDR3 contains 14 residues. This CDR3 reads CASKRRGGLDEQFF. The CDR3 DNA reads TGTGCCAGCAAGCGGCGGGGGGGCCTCGATGAGCAGTTCTTC.

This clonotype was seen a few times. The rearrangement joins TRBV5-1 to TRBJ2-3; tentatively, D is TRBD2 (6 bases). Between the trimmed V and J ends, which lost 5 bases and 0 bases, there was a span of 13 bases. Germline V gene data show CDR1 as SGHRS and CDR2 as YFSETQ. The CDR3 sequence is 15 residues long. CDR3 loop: CASRIVGTSTDTQYF. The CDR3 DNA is TGCGCCAGCAGAATCGTTGGGACTAGCACAGATACGCAGTATTTT.

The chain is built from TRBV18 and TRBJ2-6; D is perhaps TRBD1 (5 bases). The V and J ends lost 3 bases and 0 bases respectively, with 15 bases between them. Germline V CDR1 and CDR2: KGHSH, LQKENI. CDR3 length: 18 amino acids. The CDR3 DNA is TGTGCCAGCTCACCGATCTTTCAGGGTAACTCTGGGGCCAACGTCCTGACTTTC. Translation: CASSPIFQGNSGANVLTF.

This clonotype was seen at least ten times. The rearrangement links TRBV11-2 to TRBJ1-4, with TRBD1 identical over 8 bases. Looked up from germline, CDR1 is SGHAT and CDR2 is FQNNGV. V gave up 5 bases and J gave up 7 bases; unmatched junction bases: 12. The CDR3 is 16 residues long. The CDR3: CASSPIKTGDGEKLFF. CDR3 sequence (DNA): TGTGCCAGCAGCCCCATTAAGACAGGGGATGGTGAAAAACTGTTTTTT.

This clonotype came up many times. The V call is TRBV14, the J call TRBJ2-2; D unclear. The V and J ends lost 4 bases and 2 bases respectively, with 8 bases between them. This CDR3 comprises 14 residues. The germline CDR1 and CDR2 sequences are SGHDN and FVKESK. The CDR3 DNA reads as TGTGCCAGCAGCCTACACCGAAACACCGGGGAGCTGTTTTTT. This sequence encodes CASSLHRNTGELFF.